The rows below give T cell receptor beta chains drawn from one sample of a study of blood T cells in healthy people across ages. TCRdb passed the 5' RACE reads through MiXCR, listing each CDR3 protein once. The table lists approximately 360,000 distinct CDR3 sequences, approximately 51% of them singletons. Sequencing used blood. The receptor source for this set is a man between 60 and 70 years old in good health. CDR3s include the opening cysteine and the closing phenylalanine or tryptophan. The D gene is left open where the match is weak. Clone size is shown for a subset of rows, as once, few, many or a class of expanded clone.

clone size	J gene	D gene	V gene	CDR3 DNA	CDR3 protein
few	TRBJ2-7	TRBD1	TRBV7-9	TGTGCCAGCAGCTCCAGACTAGGACAGGGTAGCTCCTACGAGCAGTACTTC	CASSSRLGQGSSYEQYF
NA	TRBJ1-6	NA	TRBV10-2	TGCGCCAGCAGTCGAGAGGGGTCTTTTGGTTCACCCCTCCACTTT	CASSREGSFGSPLHF
few	TRBJ2-3	TRBD2	TRBV20-1	TGCAGTGCCCCCCCTACTAGCGGGCATACGCAGTATTTT	CSAPPTSGHTQYF
NA	TRBJ1-5	NA	TRBV2	TGTGCCAGCAGTATGGACCAGGACGGCAATCAGCCCCAGCATTTT	CASSMDQDGNQPQHF
once	TRBJ2-7	NA	TRBV11-2	TGTGCCAGCAGCTTAGCCCCTAGGGGAACAGGGTCATACTACGAGCAGTACTTC	CASSLAPRGTGSYYEQYF
NA	TRBJ2-1	NA	TRBV20-1	TGCAGTGCCGAAGAACCCCCCAGGCAGTTCTTC	CSAEEPPRQFF
NA	TRBJ1-1	TRBD1	TRBV7-2	TGTGCCAGCAGCCGAAGACAGGGGGGGAACACTGAAGCTTTCTTT	CASSRRQGGNTEAFF
NA	TRBJ1-2	NA	TRBV7-8	TGTGCCAGCAGCTTAATCCTGGGCAGGACTAGCTATGGCTACACCTTC	CASSLILGRTSYGYTF
NA	TRBJ1-5	TRBD1	TRBV20-1	TGCAGTGCTGCCGGGACAGGGGCTCAATATAGCAATCAGCCCCAGCATTTT	CSAAGTGAQYSNQPQHF
NA	TRBJ2-5	TRBD1	TRBV20-1	TGCAGTGCTAGAGTACTTACAGGGGGGTATAGGGAGACCCAGTACTTC	CSARVLTGGYRETQYF
NA	TRBJ2-7	NA	TRBV20-1	TGCAGTGCTAGACCAAGAAGGGGCGATAAACACTACGAGCAGTACTTC	CSARPRRGDKHYEQYF
few	TRBJ2-1	TRBD2	TRBV7-2	TGTGCCAGCAGCTTAGCGGGACTAGCGGGGAATGAGCAGTTCTTC	CASSLAGLAGNEQFF
few	TRBJ1-2	NA	TRBV29-1	TGCAGCGTTGTTATAGGCAGGAACTATGGCTACACCTTC	CSVVIGRNYGYTF
once	TRBJ2-7	NA	TRBV6-5	TGTGCCAGCAGGGGCGGTGGCTACGAGCAGTACTTC	CASRGGGYEQYF
NA	TRBJ1-1	NA	TRBV15	TGTGCCACCAGCAGAGATCAAACCAGGACTGAAGCTTTCTTT	CATSRDQTRTEAFF
NA	TRBJ1-2	NA	TRBV14	TGTGCCAGCAGCCAGGGGGTTTGGAGAGGCTACACCTTC	CASSQGVWRGYTF
few	TRBJ2-5	TRBD2	TRBV20-1	TGCAGTGCTGGGCTAGCGGTCCAAGAGACCCAGTACTTC	CSAGLAVQETQYF
few	TRBJ2-3	TRBD2	TRBV12-3/TRBV12-4	TGTGCCAGCAGTCGACTAGCGGGGACCACAGATACGCAGTATTTT	CASSRLAGTTDTQYF
few	TRBJ2-3	NA	TRBV9	TGTGCCAGCAGTGTGAGCACAGATACGCAGTATTTT	CASSVSTDTQYF
few	TRBJ1-2	NA	TRBV4-3	TGCGCCAGCAGCTTCTATGGCTACACCTTC	CASSFYGYTF
NA	TRBJ1-5	TRBD1	TRBV7-2	TGTGCCAGCCGGGACAGTAATAGCAATCAGCCCCAGCATTTT	CASRDSNSNQPQHF
few	TRBJ1-2	TRBD1	TRBV12-3/TRBV12-4	TGTGCCAGCAGTGATGGACAGGTGGGACCACCTAACTATGGCTACACCTTC	CASSDGQVGPPNYGYTF
NA	TRBJ2-7	TRBD2	TRBV6-2/TRBV6-3	TGTGCCAGCAGGCTGGGACTAGCGAGCGAGCAGTACTTC	CASRLGLASEQYF
NA	TRBJ2-2	NA	TRBV24-1	TGTGCCACCAGTGCCCAGGGGGGAACCGGGGAGCTGTTTTTT	CATSAQGGTGELFF
NA	TRBJ1-1	NA	TRBV15	TGTGCCACCAGCAGAGACAGGTCGAACACTGAAGCTTTCTTT	CATSRDRSNTEAFF
few	TRBJ2-7	NA	TRBV20-1	TGCAGTGCTAGAGAACCCACAGACTACGAGCAGTACTTC	CSAREPTDYEQYF
NA	TRBJ2-7	NA	TRBV6-1	TGTGCCAGCAGTGATGGGGGGATCTACGAGCAGTACTTC	CASSDGGIYEQYF
NA	TRBJ2-3	NA	TRBV6-2/TRBV6-3	TGTGCCAGCAGTTACGCGACTGTCACAGATACGCAGTATTTT	CASSYATVTDTQYF
NA	TRBJ2-7	NA	TRBV21-1	TGTGCCAAGGAGAGGGGGTACGAGCAGTACTTC	CAKERGYEQYF
few	TRBJ2-7	NA	TRBV7-9	TGTGCCAGCAGCCTTATTGGCGGTCTCAGGGGTTCCTACGAGCAGTACTTC	CASSLIGGLRGSYEQYF
NA	TRBJ1-2	NA	TRBV14	TGTGCCAGCAGACCAATTAAGGGATTAGACTATGGCTACACCTTC	CASRPIKGLDYGYTF
few	TRBJ1-3	NA	TRBV3-1	TGTGCCAGCAGCGGGAGGGACACTCGGAGAAACACCATATATTTT	CASSGRDTRRNTIYF
many	TRBJ2-5	NA	TRBV18	TGTGCCAGCTCACCAGGTAGCGGAAGGGAGACCCAGTACTTC	CASSPGSGRETQYF
NA	TRBJ2-7	TRBD1	TRBV29-1	TGCAGCGCCATGGGCTCCACCCGAGGGGGCGGCGAGCAGTACTTC	CSAMGSTRGGGEQYF
few	TRBJ2-1	NA	TRBV6-2/TRBV6-3	TGTGCCAGCACCCTTCGGGAGTTCTCTCCCTACAATGAGCAGTTCTTC	CASTLREFSPYNEQFF
NA	TRBJ2-1	NA	TRBV4-3	TGCGCCAGCAGCCAAGTGCCTGAGGTGGGAGGTAATGAGCAGTTCTTC	CASSQVPEVGGNEQFF
once	TRBJ2-5	TRBD2	TRBV12-3/TRBV12-4	TGTGCCAGCAGTAGACGGGAGGGACTGGGAGAGACCCAGTACTTC	CASSRREGLGETQYF
NA	TRBJ1-3	TRBD1	TRBV7-9	TGTGCCAGCAGCTTAGGCGGGACAGCTGGAAACACCATATATTTT	CASSLGGTAGNTIYF
NA	TRBJ2-5	TRBD1	TRBV11-2	TGTGCCAGCAGCCCGGACAGGGTGGTAGGGGAGACCCAGTACTTC	CASSPDRVVGETQYF
NA	TRBJ2-5	TRBD2	TRBV9	TGTGCCAGCAGCGGAACCGGGACTAGTCCCTACGAGACCCAGTACTTC	CASSGTGTSPYETQYF
many	TRBJ2-7	NA	TRBV9	TGTGCCAGCAGCCCGACCTCAGGGACCTACGAGCAGTACTTC	CASSPTSGTYEQYF
once	TRBJ1-2	NA	TRBV4-3	TGCGCCAGCAGCCAAGATATGGGGCCGAATGGCTACACCTTC	CASSQDMGPNGYTF
NA	TRBJ2-7	NA	TRBV27	TGTGCCAGCAGCCCTCTAGAGGGCGGGCAGTACTTC	CASSPLEGGQYF
NA	TRBJ1-1	NA	TRBV12-3/TRBV12-4	TGTGCCAGCAGTTTAGAACAGGGCACTGAAGCTTTCTTT	CASSLEQGTEAFF
NA	TRBJ1-2	TRBD1	TRBV7-9	TGTGCCAGCAGCGCCCGGGACAGCAACGGCTACACCTTC	CASSARDSNGYTF
NA	TRBJ2-5	TRBD2	TRBV6-6	TGTGCCAGCAGGACTAGCGGGAGGACCTTGCAAGAGACCCAGTACTTC	CASRTSGRTLQETQYF
NA	TRBJ2-7	NA	TRBV7-9	TGTGCCAGCAGCTTAGGAAAGTACGAGCAGTACTTC	CASSLGKYEQYF
NA	TRBJ2-3	TRBD2	TRBV3-1	TGTGCCAGCAGCTCTACTAGCGGGGGGCCCGCAGATACGCAGTATTTT	CASSSTSGGPADTQYF
NA	TRBJ1-4	NA	TRBV7-2	TGTGCCAGCAGCTTTAAGGGGATTAATGAAAAACTGTTTTTT	CASSFKGINEKLFF
few	TRBJ2-5	TRBD2	TRBV20-1	TGCAGTGCTAGGGGCATAGGGACTAGCGGGGGTGATGAAGAGACCCAGTACTTC	CSARGIGTSGGDEETQYF
many	TRBJ2-7	TRBD2	TRBV20-1	TGCAGTGCCCCCGGGACTAGCGGGAGTGGTGGGTACGAGCAGTACTTC	CSAPGTSGSGGYEQYF
few	TRBJ1-2	TRBD1	TRBV24-1	TGTGCCACCAGTGATTCTGACAGGGGGCACGGCTACACCTTC	CATSDSDRGHGYTF
few	TRBJ2-3	TRBD2	TRBV6-2/TRBV6-3	TGTGCCAGCAGGCGGGGGGTGCATACGCAGTATTTT	CASRRGVHTQYF
many	TRBJ1-1	TRBD1	TRBV6-1	TGTGCCAGCCCCGAAAAGGCAGGGGGTATCACTGAAGCTTTCTTT	CASPEKAGGITEAFF
NA	TRBJ2-7	NA	TRBV7-9	TGTGCCAGCAGCTTAGGAACTGACATTTTTCTAACCTACGAGCAGTACTTC	CASSLGTDIFLTYEQYF
NA	TRBJ2-1	TRBD2	TRBV20-1	TGCAGTGCTAGAGGGCTCAGCGGGGGGGTTAATGAGCAGTTCTTC	CSARGLSGGVNEQFF
NA	TRBJ2-1	TRBD2	TRBV6-6	TGTGCCAGCAGTTACTCCCCTAGCGGGAACAATGAGCAGTTCTTC	CASSYSPSGNNEQFF
NA	TRBJ1-2	NA	TRBV28	TGTGCCAGCAGTTTAGGAGTTCCCAACTATGGCTACACCTTC	CASSLGVPNYGYTF